These 25 T cell receptor beta chains originate from one sample sequenced in a study of memory CD4+ T cells and cytomegalovirus serostatus. The sort gate was single viable CD3+CD4+CD8-CD45RO+ cells for memory CD4+ T cells. Measured with immunoSEQ multiplex PCR; TCRdb has only the in-frame clones, and not every one. In the table there are over 65,000 clones, around four fifths of which are singletons. The sequenced material came from memory CD4+ T cells from blood. Receptors originate from an adult in good health and CMV-seropositive.

The rearrangement links TRBV7-2 to TRBJ2-2; no firm D call. The CDR3 has 14 residues. Trimming pared 5 bases from V and 1 base from J, leaving 8 bases between. Germline V lookup: CDR1 SGHTA, CDR2 FQGNSA. The CDR3 spells CASSAFMNTGELFF. The CDR3 DNA reads as TGTGCCAGCAGCGCATTCATGAACACCGGGGAGCTGTTTTTT.

J is TRBJ2-3 and V is TRBV10-3; D not certain. The CDR3 sequence is 12 residues long. The V gene's germline CDR1 is ENHRY and CDR2 SYGVKD. The V gene lost 7 bases and the J gene lost 4 bases, with 9 bases spanning the gap. The CDR3 spells CAIMTVADTQYF. The CDR3 region has the DNA TGTGCCATCATGACGGTGGCAGATACGCAGTATTTT.

V gene TRBV5-4 combines with J gene TRBJ2-5; unclear D gene. Germline loops: CDR1 SGHNT, CDR2 YYREEE (reference sequence). V was pared by 0 bases and J by 3 bases, with 12 bases between. There are 15 residues in the CDR3. CDR3 loop: CASSLDVGSEETQYF. CDR3 bases: TGTGCCAGCAGCTTGGATGTCGGCTCGGAAGAGACCCAGTACTTC.

The chain combines TRBV28 with TRBJ1-4; D ambiguous. CDR1 and CDR2 (germline): MDHEN, SYDVKM. With 6 bases removed from V and 4 bases from J, the gap between germline ends came to 18 bases. The CDR3 contains 16 residues. CDR3 nucleotide sequence: TGTGCCAGCAGCCCCTTGGTAGTTGCGGGTAATGAAAAACTGTTTTTT. This encodes CASSPLVVAGNEKLFF. The entire variable domain, with the rest obtained from reference TRBV28 and TRBJ1-4, is as follows: DVKVTQSSRYLVKRTGEKVFLECVQDMDHENMFWYRQDPGLGLRLIYFSYDVKMKEKGDIPEGYSVSREKKERFSLILESASTNQTSMYLCASSPLVVAGNEKLFFGSGTQLSVL.

The chain combines TRBV5-6 with TRBJ2-3, with 10 bases fitting TRBD2. This CDR3 region has 16 residues. Trimming cost V 2 bases and J 4 bases; bases outside gene matches: 7. Germline V CDR1 and CDR2: SGHDT, YYEEEE. The CDR3 nucleotides are TGTGCCAGCAGCTTCCCCGGGACTAGCGCCGCAGATACGCAGTATTTT. Its translation is CASSFPGTSAADTQYF.

The chain recombines TRBV29-1 with TRBJ2-1, with no clear D. Germline CDR1 SQVTM, CDR2 ANQGSEA. The ends were cut back, 8 bases at V and 0 bases at J, with 5 bases in the middle. This CDR3 contains 11 residues. The CDR3: CSISSYNEQFF. CDR3 DNA: TGCAGCATTAGCTCCTACAATGAGCAGTTCTTC.

The chain uses TRBV27 and TRBJ2-7; no clear D. The CDR3 covers 11 residues. V was shortened by 5 bases and J by 0 bases, with 2 bases between the two germline ends. CDR1 and CDR2 from the germline V gene are MNHEY and SMNVEV (reference sequence). The CDR3 region is CASSPSYEQYF. DNA for the CDR3: TGTGCCAGCAGTCCCTCCTACGAGCAGTACTTC.

The chain carries TRBV2 and TRBJ1-2; 7 bases agree with TRBD1. Germline CDR1 is SNHLY and CDR2 is FYNNEI. The CDR3 length is 13 residues. V lost 8 bases to trimming and J lost 3 bases; unmatched junction nucleotides: 6. CDR3 loop: CASGRDSYYGYTF. CDR3 DNA sequence: TGTGCCAGCGGCCGGGACAGTTACTATGGCTACACCTTC.

This chain uses TRBV5-1 with TRBJ1-2; TRBD1 aligns across 9 bases. Germline assignment: CDR1 SGHRS and CDR2 YFSETQ. The J segment lost 8 bases and the V segment lost 4 bases, leaving 9 bases of the junction unmatched. The CDR3 has 14 amino acids. CDR3 nucleotide sequence: TGCGCCAGCAGCAGCGACCGACAGGGGGAAGGCTACACCTTC. This codes for CASSSDRQGEGYTF.

The J gene is TRBJ2-1, the V gene TRBV4-2; 10 bases fit TRBD2. CDR1 is LGHNA and CDR2 is YNFKEQ in the germline V gene. The CDR3 consists of 17 residues. The V gene end was trimmed by 3 bases and the J gene end by 0 bases; junction bases not matched to a gene: 5. CDR3 amino acids: CASSQASGSSSYNEQFF. The DNA of the CDR3 is TGTGCCAGCAGCCAGGCTAGCGGGAGTAGCTCCTACAATGAGCAGTTCTTC.

This clone was detected once. The chain combines TRBV5-1 with TRBJ1-1, with D unresolved. V lost 4 bases, J lost 5 bases, and 12 bases lay in between. Germline V lookup: CDR1 SGHRS, CDR2 YFSETQ. The CDR3 length is 13 residues. CDR3 nucleotides: TGCGCCAGCAGCCCGGACGTCTTGACTGAAGCTTTCTTT. Protein product: CASSPDVLTEAFF.

This clone occurred a few times. This chain connects TRBV28 to TRBJ1-1; D unclear. Trimming left V 5 bases short and J 0 bases short, with 10 bases between. Looked up from germline, CDR1 is MDHEN and CDR2 is SYDVKM. The CDR3 has 14 residues. CDR3 sequence: CASSPRTLNTEAFF. The CDR3 DNA sequence: TGTGCCAGCAGTCCCCGGACCTTGAACACTGAAGCTTTCTTT.

The chain is built from TRBV6-1 and TRBJ2-1, with a possible D match to TRBD2 (6 bases). The CDR3 runs 14 residues. Deletions cut 6 bases from V and 5 bases from J, with 14 bases between. CDR1 and CDR2 from the germline V gene are MNHNS and SASEGT. The DNA of the CDR3 is TGTGCCAGCAGGCTGACGGGAGCAGACAATGAGCAGTTCTTC. Its protein is CASRLTGADNEQFF.

The chain carries TRBV11-3 and TRBJ2-1; 16 positions agree with TRBD2. V lost 5 bases, J lost 8 bases, and 9 bases stayed unmatched. Germline values: CDR1 SGHNT, CDR2 YENEEA. CDR3 length equals 17 residues. The CDR3: CASSTGTSGRAFDEQFF. Written as DNA, the CDR3 is TGTGCCAGCAGCACCGGGACTAGCGGGAGGGCTTTCGATGAGCAGTTCTTC. Full variable domain (missing parts from reference TRBV11-3 and TRBJ2-1): EAGVVQSPRYKIIEKKQPVAFWCNPISGHNTLYWYLQNLGQGPELLIRYENEEAVDDSQLPKDRFSAERLKGVDSTLKIQPAELGDSAVYLCASSTGTSGRAFDEQFFGPGTRLTVL.

This clone has just one count. V gene TRBV6-5 combines with J gene TRBJ2-1; no firm D call. V lost 6 bases, J lost 6 bases, and 15 bases lay in between. This CDR3 spans 14 amino acids. CDR1 is MNHEY, CDR2 SVGAGI, per germline. The DNA for the CDR3 is TGTGCCAGCAGCCAGGCCATCTCCGTCAATGAGCAGTTCTTC. Its translation is CASSQAISVNEQFF.

This chain joins TRBV29-1 and TRBJ2-7; D possibly matches TRBD1 or TRBD2 (5 bases each). Germline CDR1 and CDR2: SQVTM and ANQGSEA. V lost 6 bases, J lost 0 bases, and 15 bases lay in between. The CDR3 has 14 residues. The CDR3 DNA reads TGCAGCGTAAGGGACGCTGGCAGCTCCTACGAGCAGTACTTC. It translates to CSVRDAGSSYEQYF.

The chain recombines TRBV29-1 with TRBJ2-1; D possibly corresponds to TRBD2 (5 bases). This CDR3 is 11 amino acids long. Trimming cost V 3 bases and J 12 bases, with 12 bases left between them. Looked up from germline, CDR1 is SQVTM and CDR2 is ANQGSEA. CDR3: CSVEDSYTQFF. DNA for the CDR3: TGCAGCGTTGAGGACTCCTATACGCAGTTCTTC.

V and J are TRBV9 and TRBJ2-1; 8 positions match TRBD2. From germline, CDR1 is SGDLS and CDR2 YYNGEE. The CDR3 sequence is 16 residues long. V shed 0 bases and J 3 bases; nucleotides not matched to a gene: 5. In DNA, the CDR3 is TGTGCCAGCAGCGTAGTGGGTCTAGCGGGCTACAATGAGCAGTTCTTC. It codes for CASSVVGLAGYNEQFF.

The chain joins TRBV7-2 to TRBJ1-2; 9 nucleotides agree with TRBD1. The CDR3 length is 14 residues. Germline V gives CDR1 SGHTA, CDR2 FQGNSA. The V gene end was trimmed by 5 bases and the J gene end by 8 bases; junction bases not matched to a gene: 9. Here the CDR3 DNA reads TGTGCCAGCAGCAACCCGGGACAGGGAGGGGGCTACACCTTC. Its translation: CASSNPGQGGGYTF.

The chain carries TRBV11-2 and TRBJ1-2; D call uncertain. V lost 7 bases to trimming and J lost 3 bases, with 15 bases between them. This CDR3 region has 14 residues. Germline assignment: CDR1 SGHAT and CDR2 FQNNGV. CDR3 sequence: CASKGGRYDYGYTF. Here the CDR3 DNA reads TGTGCCAGCAAGGGAGGGAGGTACGACTATGGCTACACCTTC. The full variable domain, with the rest looked up from reference TRBV11-2 and TRBJ1-2, is EAGVAQSPRYKIIEKRQSVAFWCNPISGHATLYWYQQILGQGPKLLIQFQNNGVVDDSQLPKDRFSAERLKGVDSTLKIQPAKLEDSAVYLCASKGGRYDYGYTFGSGTRLTVV.

The V gene is TRBV27, the J gene TRBJ2-1, with D maybe TRBD2 (5 bases). Germline V gene sequence: CDR1 MNHEY, CDR2 SMNVEV (reference sequence). V gave up 5 bases and J gave up 4 bases, with 12 bases separating them. The CDR3 has 14 residues. DNA of the CDR3: TGTGCCAGCAGTAAGATACTAGGATACAATGAGCAGTTCTTC. This sequence encodes CASSKILGYNEQFF.

The chain has TRBV7-2 and TRBJ1-1, with a weak D call TRBD1 (5 bases). CDR3 length: 13 residues. Germline V gene lookup returns CDR1 SGHTA and CDR2 FQGNSA. Trimming left V 3 bases short and J 4 bases short, with 9 bases between. The chain's CDR3 is CASSFGTGTEAFF. CDR3 coding DNA: TGTGCCAGCAGCTTCGGGACTGGCACTGAAGCTTTCTTT. The full variable domain, its missing parts supplied by reference TRBV7-2 and TRBJ1-1, is GAGVSQSPSNKVTEKGKDVELRCDPISGHTALYWYRQSLGQGLEFLIYFQGNSAPDKSGLPSDRFSAERTGGSVSTLTIQRTQQEDSAVYLCASSFGTGTEAFFGQGTRLTVV.

This chain links TRBV10-2 with TRBJ2-1, with TRBD2 matching over 9 bases. V was clipped by 0 bases and J by 6 bases; unmatched bases: 6. The CDR3 runs 16 residues. Germline-derived CDR1 and CDR2 are WSHSY and SAAADI. The CDR3 DNA is TGCGCCAGCAGTGAGTCTTTGGGACTAGCTGGCAATGAGCAGTTCTTC. This sequence encodes CASSESLGLAGNEQFF.

The chain joins TRBV28 to TRBJ1-1; D gene unclear. Trimming took off 5 bases at V and 4 bases at J, with 11 bases between the two ends. The CDR3 contains 13 residues. CDR1 and CDR2 from the germline V gene are MDHEN and SYDVKM. The CDR3 DNA sequence: TGTGCCAGCAGTAGAGATGTGAGCACTGAAGCTTTCTTT. As protein: CASSRDVSTEAFF. Using reference TRBV28 and TRBJ1-1 for the parts outside the CDR3, the full variable domain is DVKVTQSSRYLVKRTGEKVFLECVQDMDHENMFWYRQDPGLGLRLIYFSYDVKMKEKGDIPEGYSVSREKKERFSLILESASTNQTSMYLCASSRDVSTEAFFGQGTRLTVV.

V usage is TRBV28 and J usage is TRBJ1-4; a weak D match, TRBD1 (6 bases). The CDR3 is 13 residues long. V was trimmed by 8 bases and J by 1 base, leaving 8 bases between them. Germline loops: CDR1 MDHEN, CDR2 SYDVKM. CDR3 sequence reads: CASLDRTNEKLFF. The CDR3 nucleotides are TGTGCCAGCCTGGACAGAACTAATGAAAAACTGTTTTTT.